A single sample gave rise to the 29 T cell receptor beta chains below, sequenced in a study of radiotherapy plus CTLA-4 blockade in lung cancer. TCRdb keeps only in-frame clones here, not all; method: immunoSEQ multiplex PCR. This sample carries more than 60,000 clones, around 77% of them seen once, and the ten largest clones take 2.9%. The sample was peripheral blood, taken from a patient treated with radiotherapy plus ipilimumab. Source of these receptors: a human donor with non-small cell lung cancer who had a complete response to radiotherapy plus ipilimumab.

The chain uses TRBV10-3 and TRBJ2-2; possible D gene TRBD1, 6 bases. This CDR3 spans 15 amino acids. V shed 5 bases and J shed 2 bases, with 12 bases lying between them. CDR1 ENHRY and CDR2 SYGVKD come from the germline V gene. The CDR3 here is CAISTGIPNTGELFF. The CDR3 DNA follows: TGTGCCATCAGTACAGGGATTCCAAACACCGGGGAGCTGTTTTTT.

The chain employs TRBV7-2 and TRBJ1-2, with 10 bases aligning to TRBD1. CDR3 length equals 16 residues. Germline V gene data show CDR1 as SGHTA and CDR2 as FQGNSA. V was pared by 4 bases and J by 8 bases, with 13 bases of the junction left unmatched. CDR3 sequence reads: CASSSTYRDRGRGYTF. CDR3 nucleotides: TGTGCCAGCAGCTCCACCTACCGGGACAGGGGTCGAGGCTACACCTTC.

The rearrangement links TRBV6-1 to TRBJ2-7; the D gene is possibly TRBD1 (5 bases). Germline loops: CDR1 MNHNS, CDR2 SASEGT. V lost 6 bases, J lost 3 bases, and 15 bases lay in between. The CDR3 covers 14 residues. The CDR3 nucleotides read TGTGCCAGCAGGTCGGAACTTGACAGCTACGAGCAGTACTTC. Protein sequence: CASRSELDSYEQYF.

V and J are TRBV19 and TRBJ1-2; a possible D gene is TRBD1 (5 bases). The CDR3 loop spans 16 amino acids. Trimming shortened V by 6 bases and J by 7 bases, and 24 bases separated the two germline ends. Germline V lookup: CDR1 LNHDA, CDR2 SQIVND (reference sequence). CDR3 bases: TGTGCCAGTAGCAAGACCTCGATACAACAGGCGTCTGGCTACACCTTC. This gives the protein CASSKTSIQQASGYTF.

V and J are TRBV7-2 and TRBJ2-3, with 10 bases lining up with TRBD2. Trimming removed 5 bases from V and 1 base from J; junction bases left unmatched: 9. Per the germline V gene, CDR1 is SGHTA and CDR2 is FQGNSA. The CDR3 has 17 residues. DNA for the CDR3: TGTGCCAGCAGCCCCAACGGACTAGCGGAAGGCACAGATACGCAGTATTTT. It is translated as CASSPNGLAEGTDTQYF.

This rearrangement joins TRBV13 to TRBJ1-2, with 8 bases that match TRBD1. The CDR3 contains 13 residues. Looked up from germline, CDR1 is PRHDT and CDR2 is FYEKMQ (reference sequence). Losses at the gene ends were 5 bases for V and 7 bases for J; bases not matched to a gene: 6. The CDR3 region is CASSNRGVGGYTF. As DNA, the CDR3 is TGTGCCAGCAGCAACAGGGGGGTTGGTGGCTACACCTTC.

This clone was counted between two and nine times. This chain links TRBV2 with TRBJ1-2; 7 bases fit TRBD1. The V gene's germline CDR1 is SNHLY and CDR2 FYNNEI. This CDR3 contains 14 residues. The junction had 14 bases not matched to a gene; V was cut back by 9 bases and J by 7 bases. The CDR3 sequence is CARTKRQGLPGYTF. CDR3 coding DNA: TGTGCCAGAACGAAAAGACAGGGTCTACCTGGCTACACCTTC. The full variable domain, in which reference TRBV2 and TRBJ1-2 provide the parts outside the CDR3, is EPEVTQTPSHQVTQMGQEVILRCVPISNHLYFYWYRQILGQKVEFLVSFYNNEISEKSEIFDDQFSVERPDGSNFTLKIRSTKLEDSAMYFCARTKRQGLPGYTFGSGTRLTVV.

The chain carries TRBV7-2 and TRBJ2-7; the match to TRBD2 covers 11 bases. With 1 base clipped from V and 7 bases from J, the junction kept 9 bases outside the gene matches. CDR3 size: 16 residues. The germline V gene has CDR1 SGHTA and CDR2 FQGNSA. The CDR3 DNA is TGTGCCAGCAGCTTAGGGGTGTCTAGCGGGAGGTCTGAGCAGTACTTC. This gives the protein CASSLGVSSGRSEQYF. Full variable domain (remainder filled in from reference TRBV7-2 and TRBJ2-7): GAGVSQSPSNKVTEKGKDVELRCDPISGHTALYWYRQSLGQGLEFLIYFQGNSAPDKSGLPSDRFSAERTGGSVSTLTIQRTQQEDSAVYLCASSLGVSSGRSEQYFGPGTRLTVT.

The rearrangement uses TRBV7-2 and TRBJ1-2; D is possibly TRBD1 (6 bases). This CDR3 contains 13 residues. Per germline, CDR1 SGHTA and CDR2 FQGNSA. V shed 8 bases and J shed 5 bases, with 15 bases lying between them. The CDR3, as DNA: TGTGCCAGCCGATCCGGGGGGCGGTATGGCTACACCTTC. Amino acids: CASRSGGRYGYTF.

The chain combines TRBV2 with TRBJ2-7; possible D gene TRBD1, 6 bases. Germline CDR1 SNHLY, CDR2 FYNNEI. The CDR3 sequence is 11 residues long. The V gene lost 4 bases and the J gene lost 11 bases, with 12 bases spanning the gap. CDR3 region: CASSGRTEKYF. CDR3 DNA sequence: TGTGCCAGCAGTGGCCGGACAGAGAAGTACTTC.

This clone was counted only a few times. The chain joins TRBV19 to TRBJ2-2; D call uncertain. CDR1 and CDR2 (germline): LNHDA, SQIVND (reference sequence). The CDR3 contains 16 residues. Between the trimmed V and J ends, which lost 3 bases and 2 bases, there was a span of 13 bases. The CDR3 bases are TGTGCCAGTAGTATTCGCGGAACACGTAACACCGGGGAGCTGTTTTTT. It is translated as CASSIRGTRNTGELFF.

The chain has TRBV6-5 and TRBJ1-1; no definite D call. Looked up from germline, CDR1 is MNHEY and CDR2 is SVGAGI. The CDR3 consists of 16 residues. V was clipped by 0 bases and J by 0 bases, with 11 bases between them. CDR3 nucleotide sequence: TGTGCCAGCAGTTACTCGGCGGGCAGCATGAACACTGAAGCTTTCTTT. Translating it yields CASSYSAGSMNTEAFF.

Only one count was recorded for this clone. CDR3 DNA: TGTGCCAGCAGCGCGGGCAGCTCCTACAATGAGCAGTTCTTC. As protein: CASSAGSSYNEQFF. V is TRBV27 and J is TRBJ2-1, with D possibly TRBD2 on 5 matching bases. The CDR3 runs 14 residues. V lost 6 bases, J lost 0 bases, and 9 bases lay in between. Germline-derived CDR1 and CDR2 are MNHEY and SMNVEV (reference sequence).

The chain recombines TRBV5-1 with TRBJ2-3; D remains ambiguous. Germline loops: CDR1 SGHRS, CDR2 YFSETQ. V lost 3 bases to trimming and J lost 6 bases, with 5 bases between them. This CDR3 has 11 residues. CDR3 amino acids: CASSSQDTQYF. The CDR3 DNA follows: TGCGCCAGCAGCTCCCAGGATACGCAGTATTTT.

The chain links TRBV7-2 to TRBJ2-3; 8 nucleotides align to TRBD2. J gave up 2 bases and V 5 bases, and 3 bases lay outside the gene matches. Looked up from germline, CDR1 is SGHTA and CDR2 is FQGNSA. CDR3 length: 14 amino acids. The CDR3 here is CASSSSGVTDTQYF. The CDR3 DNA follows: TGTGCCAGCAGCAGTAGCGGGGTCACAGATACGCAGTATTTT.

CDR3 amino acids: CASSSPTEDRAKTEAFF. CDR3 nucleotide sequence: TGCGCCAGCAGCTCACCAACCGAGGACAGGGCTAAAACTGAAGCTTTCTTT. The rearrangement joins TRBV5-1 to TRBJ1-1, with TRBD1 matching over 8 bases. CDR3 size: 17 residues. J lost 5 bases, V lost 3 bases, and 15 bases had no gene match. Looked up from germline, CDR1 is SGHRS and CDR2 is YFSETQ.

The chain links TRBV4-1 to TRBJ1-1; D may be TRBD1 (5 bases). This CDR3 spans 13 amino acids. Germline loops: CDR1 MGHRA, CDR2 YSYEKL. V lost 4 bases, J lost 5 bases, and 11 bases lay in between. In DNA, the CDR3 is TGCGCCAGCAGCCGACAGATGGGTACTGAAGCTTTCTTT. Its protein is CASSRQMGTEAFF.

This chain joins TRBV2 and TRBJ2-3; 7 positions agree with TRBD2. Germline V gene lookup returns CDR1 SNHLY and CDR2 FYNNEI. J was trimmed by 6 bases and V by 4 bases; bases with no gene match: 10. This CDR3 contains 15 residues. Written as DNA, the CDR3 is TGTGCCAGCAGTGGCGGCGGGAGAATAACGGATACGCAGTATTTT. It codes for CASSGGGRITDTQYF.

The sample holds a few counts of this clone. Here the CDR3 reads CASSPQGGNTEAFF. In DNA, the CDR3 is TGTGCCAGCAGTCCCCAGGGTGGTAACACTGAAGCTTTCTTT. V is TRBV27 and J is TRBJ1-1; possible D gene TRBD1, 5 bases. This CDR3 is 14 amino acids long. Trimming took 5 bases from V and 2 from J, leaving 12 bases between them. Per the germline V gene, CDR1 is MNHEY and CDR2 is SMNVEV (reference sequence).

The V call is TRBV6-5, the J call TRBJ1-1; D is perhaps TRBD1 (6 bases). Trimming removed 2 bases from V and 2 bases from J, with 12 bases in between. Germline V gives CDR1 MNHEY, CDR2 SVGAGI. The CDR3 is 15 residues long. CDR3 nucleotides: TGTGCCAGCAGTTACGGGACATCCGGTAACACTGAAGCTTTCTTT. It translates to CASSYGTSGNTEAFF.

The CDR3: CATSRGGSTEAFF. In DNA, the CDR3 is TGTGCCACCTCAAGGGGGGGAAGCACTGAAGCTTTCTTT. The V call is TRBV6-6, the J call TRBJ1-1; a weak D match, TRBD1 (6 bases). The CDR3 is 13 residues long. V was pared by 10 bases and J by 4 bases, with 16 bases between. Germline CDR1 MNHNY, CDR2 SVGAGI (reference sequence).

The rearrangement links TRBV19 to TRBJ2-5; TRBD1 is a possible D gene (7 bases). The V and J ends lost 7 bases and 0 bases respectively, with 15 bases between them. The CDR3 totals 15 residues. Germline V gene sequence: CDR1 LNHDA, CDR2 SQIVND (reference sequence). CDR3: CASTPTGRYQETQYF. The CDR3 DNA follows: TGTGCCAGTACCCCGACAGGGAGGTACCAAGAGACCCAGTACTTC. The full variable domain, in which reference TRBV19 and TRBJ2-5 provide the parts outside the CDR3, is DGGITQSPKYLFRKEGQNVTLSCEQNLNHDAMYWYRQDPGQGLRLIYYSQIVNDFQKGDIAEGYSVSREKKESFPLTVTSAQKNPTAFYLCASTPTGRYQETQYFGPGTRLLVL.

This chain joins TRBV7-8 and TRBJ2-7, with 8 bases fitting TRBD2. Germline V CDR1 and CDR2: SGHVS, FQNEAQ. Losses at the gene ends were 1 base for V and 3 bases for J; bases not matched to a gene: 5. CDR3 length: 15 residues. In DNA, the CDR3 is TGTGCCAGCAGCTTAGGCCCAGCGGGAGACTACGAGCAGTACTTC. It translates to CASSLGPAGDYEQYF.

In its sample, this clone was seen a few times. The V and J genes are TRBV7-2 and TRBJ2-1, with 9 bases that match TRBD1. Germline V CDR1 and CDR2: SGHTA, FQGNSA. There are 16 residues in the CDR3. The V gene end was trimmed by 5 bases and the J gene end by 3 bases; junction bases not matched to a gene: 8. The CDR3 loop reads CASSLNRDRVYNEQFF. CDR3 DNA sequence: TGTGCCAGCAGCCTAAACCGGGACAGGGTCTACAATGAGCAGTTCTTC.

This chain joins TRBV28 and TRBJ2-7; weak D call: TRBD1 (6 bases). The V and J ends lost 3 bases and 1 base respectively, with 10 bases between them. Germline V CDR1 and CDR2: MDHEN, SYDVKM. The CDR3 totals 14 residues. Here the CDR3 DNA reads TGTGCCAGCAGTTTTCGGACAGTATCCTACGAGCAGTACTTC. It translates to CASSFRTVSYEQYF. The variable domain in full, completed from reference TRBV28 and TRBJ2-7, reads DVKVTQSSRYLVKRTGEKVFLECVQDMDHENMFWYRQDPGLGLRLIYFSYDVKMKEKGDIPEGYSVSREKKERFSLILESASTNQTSMYLCASSFRTVSYEQYFGPGTRLTVT.

This chain links TRBV11-2 with TRBJ2-1; 7 nucleotides align to TRBD1. V was pared by 4 bases and J by 12 bases, with 9 bases of the junction left unmatched. Looked up from germline, CDR1 is SGHAT and CDR2 is FQNNGV. The CDR3 has 13 amino acids. CDR3 in DNA: TGTGCCAGCAGCTCGGACAGGACTGGGGGGCAGTTCTTC. This encodes CASSSDRTGGQFF.

The gene calls are TRBV6-1 and TRBJ2-7, with 8 bases matching TRBD2. Looked up from germline, CDR1 is MNHNS and CDR2 is SASEGT. This CDR3 is built from 14 residues. Unmatched junction bases numbered 12, after V lost 5 bases and J lost 9 bases. CDR3 nucleotides: TGTGCCAGCAGTCTATCAGCGGGAGTATCTGGGCAGTACTTC. As protein: CASSLSAGVSGQYF.

The CDR3 nucleotides are TGTGCCAGTAGTCCCGTCAGGAGCACAGATACGCAGTATTTT. Translation: CASSPVRSTDTQYF. The V call is TRBV19, the J call TRBJ2-3, with unresolved D. The CDR3 runs 14 residues. Germline CDR1 LNHDA, CDR2 SQIVND (reference sequence). Trimming took off 5 bases at V and 0 bases at J, with 9 bases between the two ends.

V and J are TRBV7-9 and TRBJ2-1, with a possible D match to TRBD2 (6 bases). Trimming took 5 bases from V and 3 from J, leaving 8 bases between them. The CDR3 is 13 residues long. Germline values: CDR1 SEHNR, CDR2 FQNEAQ (reference sequence). The chain's CDR3 is CASSTTSYNEQFF. Written as DNA, the CDR3 is TGTGCCAGCAGCACGACTAGCTACAATGAGCAGTTCTTC.